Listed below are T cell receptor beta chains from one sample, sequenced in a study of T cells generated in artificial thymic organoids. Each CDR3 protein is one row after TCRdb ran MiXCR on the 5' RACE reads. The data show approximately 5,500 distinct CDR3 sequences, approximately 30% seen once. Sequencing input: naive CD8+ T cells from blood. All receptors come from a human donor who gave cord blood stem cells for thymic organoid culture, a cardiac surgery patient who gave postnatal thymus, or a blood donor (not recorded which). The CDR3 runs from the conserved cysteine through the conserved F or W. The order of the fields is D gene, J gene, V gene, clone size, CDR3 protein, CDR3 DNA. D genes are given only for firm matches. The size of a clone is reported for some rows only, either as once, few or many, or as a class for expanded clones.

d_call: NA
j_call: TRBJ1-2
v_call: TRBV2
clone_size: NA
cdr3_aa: CASSGDELDIYDYTF
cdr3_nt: TGTGCCAGCAGTGGGGACGAATTGGACATCTATGACTACACCTTC

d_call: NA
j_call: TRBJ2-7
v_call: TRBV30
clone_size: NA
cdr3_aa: CAWNRVNDEQYF
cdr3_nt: TGTGCCTGGAACAGGGTGAACGACGAGCAGTACTTC

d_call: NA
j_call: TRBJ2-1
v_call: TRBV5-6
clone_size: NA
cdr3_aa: CASSLISNSSYNEQFF
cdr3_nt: TGTGCCAGCAGCTTGATATCTAACAGCTCCTACAATGAGCAGTTCTTC

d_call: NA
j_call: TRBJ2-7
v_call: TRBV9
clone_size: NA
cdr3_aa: CASSVDQASSYEQYF
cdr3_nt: TGTGCCAGCAGCGTAGATCAGGCGAGCTCCTACGAGCAGTACTTC

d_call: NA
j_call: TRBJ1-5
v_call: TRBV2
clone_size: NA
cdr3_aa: CASEPDTFSNQPQHF
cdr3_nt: TGTGCCAGCGAACCGGACACCTTTAGCAATCAGCCCCAGCATTTT

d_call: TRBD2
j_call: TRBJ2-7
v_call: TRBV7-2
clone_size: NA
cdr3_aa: CASSSGLAREQYF
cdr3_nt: TGTGCCAGCAGCTCAGGACTAGCGAGGGAGCAGTACTTC

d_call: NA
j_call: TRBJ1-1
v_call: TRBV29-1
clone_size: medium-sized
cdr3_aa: CSVGQTNTEAFF
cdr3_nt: TGCAGCGTTGGACAGACGAACACTGAAGCTTTCTTT

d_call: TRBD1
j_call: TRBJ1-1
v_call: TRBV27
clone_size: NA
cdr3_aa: CASTRGQGNTEAFF
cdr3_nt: TGTGCCAGCACCCGGGGACAGGGAAACACTGAAGCTTTCTTT

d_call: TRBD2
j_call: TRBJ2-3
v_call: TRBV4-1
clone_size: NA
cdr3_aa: CASSTKWGGRNTDTQYF
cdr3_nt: TGCGCCAGCAGCACAAAATGGGGCGGGAGGAACACAGATACGCAGTATTTT

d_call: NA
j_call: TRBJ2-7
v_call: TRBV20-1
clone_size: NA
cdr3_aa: CSAPWGYEQYF
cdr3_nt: TGCAGTGCCCCATGGGGCTACGAGCAGTACTTC

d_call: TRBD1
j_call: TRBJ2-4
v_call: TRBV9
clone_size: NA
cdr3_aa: CANSGPTGTEGNIQYF
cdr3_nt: TGTGCCAACAGCGGACCGACCGGGACAGAGGGAAACATTCAGTACTTC

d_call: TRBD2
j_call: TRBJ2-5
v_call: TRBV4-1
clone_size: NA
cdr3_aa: CASSTLAGGGETQYF
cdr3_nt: TGCGCCAGCAGCACGCTAGCGGGCGGGGGAGAGACCCAGTACTTC

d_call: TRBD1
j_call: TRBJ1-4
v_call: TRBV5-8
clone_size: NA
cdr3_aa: CASSIRQGQSEKLFF
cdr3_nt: TGTGCCAGCAGCATCCGACAGGGTCAAAGCGAAAAACTGTTTTTT

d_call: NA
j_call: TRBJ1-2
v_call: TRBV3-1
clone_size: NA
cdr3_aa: CASSPHIDYGYTF
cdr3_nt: TGTGCCAGCAGCCCCCACATTGACTATGGCTACACCTTC

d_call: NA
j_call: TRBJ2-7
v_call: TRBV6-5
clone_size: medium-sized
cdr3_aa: CASSPGGQNFYEQYF
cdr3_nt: TGTGCCAGCAGCCCGGGGGGACAGAACTTCTACGAGCAGTACTTC

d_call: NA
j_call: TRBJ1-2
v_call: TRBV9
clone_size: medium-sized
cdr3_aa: CASSSIDSYDGGGYTF
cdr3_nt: TGTGCCAGCAGCTCAATAGACAGCTATGATGGTGGTGGCTACACCTTC

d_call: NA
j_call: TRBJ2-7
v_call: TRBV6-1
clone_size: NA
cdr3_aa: CASRPGPTRDEQYF
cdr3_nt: TGTGCCAGCAGACCGGGACCAACCCGGGACGAGCAGTACTTC

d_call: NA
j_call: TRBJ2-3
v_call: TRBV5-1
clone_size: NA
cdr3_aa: CASSLTRGGADTQYF
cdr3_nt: TGCGCCAGCAGCTTGACCAGGGGGGGAGCAGATACGCAGTATTTT

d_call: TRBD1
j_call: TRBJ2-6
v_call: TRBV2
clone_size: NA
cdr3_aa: CASSEAPGQYYSGANVLTF
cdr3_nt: TGTGCCAGCAGTGAAGCGCCGGGACAGTACTACTCTGGGGCCAACGTCCTGACTTTC

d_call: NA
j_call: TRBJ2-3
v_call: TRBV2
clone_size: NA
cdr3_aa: CASSERGRRADTQYF
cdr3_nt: TGTGCCAGCAGCGAGAGGGGGAGGAGGGCAGATACGCAGTATTTT

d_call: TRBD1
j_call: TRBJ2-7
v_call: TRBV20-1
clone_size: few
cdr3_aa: CSASTGLHYEQYF
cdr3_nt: TGCAGTGCCTCGACAGGGCTCCACTACGAGCAGTACTTC

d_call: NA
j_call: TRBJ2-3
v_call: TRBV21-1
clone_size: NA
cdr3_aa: CASSGGDTQYF
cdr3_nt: TGTGCCAGCAGTGGGGGAGATACGCAGTATTTT

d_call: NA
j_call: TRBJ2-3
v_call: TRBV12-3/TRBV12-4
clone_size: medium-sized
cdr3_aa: CASSLAKSTDTQYF
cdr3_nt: TGTGCCAGCAGTTTAGCGAAGAGCACAGATACGCAGTATTTT

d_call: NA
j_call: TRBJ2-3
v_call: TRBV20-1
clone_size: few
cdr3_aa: CSARVGRDSTDTQYF
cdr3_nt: TGCAGTGCTAGAGTTGGCAGGGACAGCACAGATACGCAGTATTTT

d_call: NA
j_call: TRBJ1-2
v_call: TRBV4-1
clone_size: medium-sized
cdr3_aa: CASSQDRRGVGTQGGYTF
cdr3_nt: TGCGCCAGCAGCCAAGATCGGAGGGGGGTGGGAACCCAGGGAGGCTACACCTTC

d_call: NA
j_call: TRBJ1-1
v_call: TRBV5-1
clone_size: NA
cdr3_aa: CASSSRPSANTEAFF
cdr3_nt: TGCGCCAGCAGCTCGCGGCCCAGCGCGAACACTGAAGCTTTCTTT

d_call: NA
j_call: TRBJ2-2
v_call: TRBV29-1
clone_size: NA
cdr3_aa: CSTADTDTGELFF
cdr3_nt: TGCAGCACCGCGGACACTGATACCGGGGAGCTGTTTTTT

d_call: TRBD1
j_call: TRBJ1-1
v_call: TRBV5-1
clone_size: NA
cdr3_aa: CASSFLRQGSMNTEAFF
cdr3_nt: TGCGCCAGCAGCTTCTTAAGACAGGGGAGCATGAACACTGAAGCTTTCTTT

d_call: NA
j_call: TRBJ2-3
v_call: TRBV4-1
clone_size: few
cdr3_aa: CASSSDRMGTQYF
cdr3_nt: TGCGCCAGCAGCTCCGACAGGATGGGAACGCAGTATTTT